One sample yielded the 26 T cell receptor beta chains listed below, sequenced in a study of cytomegalovirus exposure and HLA in healthy donors. Researchers ran the PCR with 60 Vbeta and 13 Jbeta primers. Measured with immunoSEQ multiplex PCR; TCRdb has only the in-frame clones, and not every one. The sample holds 100,000 to 150,000 clones; around 70% are singletons and the top ten take less than 2.5%. What was sequenced was PBMCs. These receptors all come from a woman between 40 and 50 years old in good health and CMV-seropositive.

V usage is TRBV30 and J usage is TRBJ1-2; 10 nucleotides agree with TRBD1. Trimming cost V 4 bases and J 2 bases; bases outside gene matches: 4. This CDR3 contains 14 residues. Germline V lookup: CDR1 GTSNPN, CDR2 SVGIG (reference sequence). The CDR3 region has the DNA TGTGCCTGGAAGACAGGGGGCGGAAACTATGGCTACACCTTC. Amino acids: CAWKTGGGNYGYTF.

V gene TRBV7-9 combines with J gene TRBJ2-5; D possibly corresponds to TRBD1 (5 bases). This CDR3 is built from 16 residues. The V end was cut by 5 bases, the J end by 1 base, with 17 bases between. CDR1 is SEHNR, CDR2 FQNEAQ, per germline (reference sequence). CDR3 sequence reads: CASSLYSFDSQETQYF. CDR3 coding DNA: TGTGCCAGCAGCCTTTACTCTTTCGACAGCCAAGAGACCCAGTACTTC.

This clone was observed a handful of times. V is TRBV7-2 and J is TRBJ1-1; 8 positions match TRBD1. Germline values: CDR1 SGHTA, CDR2 FQGNSA. The CDR3 has 12 amino acids. V gave up 5 bases and J gave up 10 bases; unmatched junction bases: 6. As DNA, the CDR3 is TGTGCCAGCAGCGTACAGGGGGGGCGAGCTTTCTTT. Amino acids: CASSVQGGRAFF.

The chain uses TRBV19 and TRBJ1-2; TRBD1 agrees at 10 bases. Trimming took 5 bases from V and 4 from J; bases not matched to a gene: 4. Germline V gene sequence: CDR1 LNHDA, CDR2 SQIVND (reference sequence). This CDR3 is 14 amino acids long. The CDR3 here is CASSAGQGVYGYTF. DNA of the CDR3: TGTGCCAGTAGTGCTGGACAGGGGGTCTATGGCTACACCTTC.

CDR3 region: CAWRARDFLGSGGKETQYF. CDR3 bases: TGTGCCTGGAGGGCCAGGGACTTTCTAGGTAGCGGGGGCAAAGAGACCCAGTACTTC. The chain couples TRBV30 to TRBJ2-5; 9 nucleotides line up with TRBD2. Germline CDR1 reads GTSNPN; CDR2 reads SVGIG (reference sequence). The V segment lost 3 bases and the J segment 3 bases; nucleotides outside the gene matches: 20. CDR3 length: 19 amino acids.

This clone was counted a single time. This chain joins TRBV2 and TRBJ2-2, with 7 bases lining up with TRBD1. The length of the CDR3 is 15 residues. From germline, CDR1 is SNHLY and CDR2 FYNNEI. V trimming: 6 bases; J trimming: 4 bases; junction bases outside the gene matches: 8. CDR3: CASRDRQGSTGELFF. DNA of the CDR3: TGTGCCAGCAGAGATAGACAGGGTAGCACCGGGGAGCTGTTTTTT.

With regard to this clone: Germline is not matched at one junction end, which may reflect a read error. The genes are TRBV5-1 and TRBJ2-2; 7 nucleotides align to TRBD1. Germline lookup yields CDR1 SGHRS and CDR2 YFSETQ. The CDR3 length is 17 residues. CDR3 protein: CASRLGDRSANTGELFF. The DNA for the CDR3 is TGCGCCAGCAGATTGGGGGACAGAAGCGCGAACACCGGGGAGCTGTTTTTT.

This chain links TRBV19 with TRBJ2-1, with TRBD1 matching 8 bases. The CDR3 totals 18 residues. Germline-derived CDR1 and CDR2 are LNHDA and SQIVND (reference sequence). V shed 1 base, J shed 6 bases, and the junction held 14 bases outside the gene matches. This CDR3 is CASSIAPPGQGNINEQFF. CDR3 coding DNA: TGTGCCAGTAGTATAGCCCCCCCCGGACAGGGAAACATCAATGAGCAGTTCTTC.

The chain carries TRBV6-6 and TRBJ2-3; D is perhaps TRBD2 (5 bases). Germline values: CDR1 MNHNY, CDR2 SVGAGI (reference sequence). V was cut by 6 bases and J by 8 bases, with 15 bases left in between. The CDR3 contains 13 residues. The CDR3 DNA follows: TGTGCCAGCAGCCCCAACCCAGGAGGTACGCAGTATTTT. Residues: CASSPNPGGTQYF.

The chain combines TRBV28 with TRBJ1-5, with D unclear. Germline CDR1 MDHEN, CDR2 SYDVKM. V lost 6 bases to trimming and J lost 4 bases, with 4 bases between them. The CDR3 is 11 amino acids. The CDR3 bases are TGTGCCAGCAGCTTTAATCAGCCCCAGCATTTT. Translated, it gives CASSFNQPQHF. Combining the CDR3 with reference TRBV28 and TRBJ1-5 gives the whole variable domain DVKVTQSSRYLVKRTGEKVFLECVQDMDHENMFWYRQDPGLGLRLIYFSYDVKMKEKGDIPEGYSVSREKKERFSLILESASTNQTSMYLCASSFNQPQHFGDGTRLSIL.

The chain uses TRBV18 and TRBJ1-1; D not resolved. Germline V CDR1 and CDR2: KGHSH, LQKENI. With 2 bases removed from V and 0 bases from J, the gap between germline ends came to 16 bases. This CDR3 comprises 17 residues. In nucleotides, the CDR3 is TGTGCCAGCTCACCATTATGGATCGAGACATTGAACACTGAAGCTTTCTTT. Translated, it gives CASSPLWIETLNTEAFF.

For this clone: This CDR3 is also generated by other DNA sequences in the sample. This chain connects TRBV6-5 to TRBJ1-2; 7 bases fit TRBD1. The CDR3 consists of 14 residues. Germline V gives CDR1 MNHEY, CDR2 SVGAGI. V shed 6 bases and J 5 bases; nucleotides not matched to a gene: 9. The CDR3 coding sequence is TGTGCCAGCAGCCCCGGAGGACAGGATTATGGCTACACCTTC. Translated, it gives CASSPGGQDYGYTF.

V and J are TRBV2 and TRBJ1-1; 12 bases match TRBD1. J was trimmed by 3 bases and V by 6 bases; bases with no gene match: 8. The germline gives CDR1 SNHLY, CDR2 FYNNEI. This CDR3 comprises 16 residues. DNA of the CDR3: TGTGCCAGCAGCGGAGGGACAGGGGGCGCGGACACTGAAGCTTTCTTT. Translating gives CASSGGTGGADTEAFF.

The CDR3 sequence is CASSLGRPDRTGLAGDEQYF. The CDR3 DNA reads as TGTGCCAGCAGTTTGGGACGCCCGGACAGGACGGGACTAGCGGGGGACGAGCAGTACTTC. This chain joins TRBV27 and TRBJ2-7; TRBD2 aligns across 14 bases. Germline lookup yields CDR1 MNHEY and CDR2 SMNVEV (reference sequence). The CDR3 covers 20 residues. The V segment lost 3 bases and the J segment 5 bases; nucleotides outside the gene matches: 18.

The chain carries TRBV4-2 and TRBJ2-5; possibly TRBD2 for D (7 bases). The germline CDR1 and CDR2 sequences are LGHNA and YNFKEQ. Trimming took off 0 bases at V and 4 bases at J, with 15 bases between the two ends. CDR3 length equals 16 residues. CDR3 bases: TGTGCCAGCAGCCAAGATGGGGGGGGCGGGTCAGAGACCCAGTACTTC. It codes for CASSQDGGGGSETQYF.

This clone was seen only once. V gene TRBV28 combines with J gene TRBJ2-7; a possible D gene is TRBD2 (6 bases). The V end was cut by 2 bases, the J end by 4 bases, with 15 bases between. From germline, CDR1 is MDHEN and CDR2 SYDVKM. This CDR3 contains 15 residues. The CDR3 coding sequence is TGTGCCAGCAGTTTAGGGGGGTACTCCTCGTACGAGCAGTACTTC. Translated: CASSLGGYSSYEQYF.

The chain's CDR3 is CASRQPGQGSYTEAFF. The CDR3 coding sequence is TGTGCCAGTCGCCAACCGGGACAGGGATCTTACACTGAAGCTTTCTTT. The rearrangement joins TRBV19 to TRBJ1-1; TRBD1 agrees at 9 bases. Trimming at V came to 8 bases and at J to 3 bases, leaving 13 bases not matched to a gene. This CDR3 region has 16 residues. Germline values: CDR1 LNHDA, CDR2 SQIVND (reference sequence).

Comment on this clone: The junction shows a germline mismatch at one end, possibly a read error. V is TRBV7-9 and J is TRBJ1-2; D is possibly TRBD1 (6 bases). The CDR3 extends over 14 amino acids. Germline CDR1 is SEHNR and CDR2 is FQNEAQ (reference sequence). The CDR3 loop is CSSSPQGRVYGYTF. CDR3 DNA sequence: TGTTCCAGCAGCCCCCAGGGGCGAGTCTATGGCTACACCTTC.

The V gene is TRBV10-3, the J gene TRBJ2-1; 11 positions match TRBD2. Germline CDR1 and CDR2: ENHRY and SYGVKD. CDR3 length: 17 residues. J gave up 0 bases and V 8 bases, and 9 bases lay outside the gene matches. In DNA, the CDR3 is TGTGCCATCTCTAGGCCAGGGACTAGCGGCTCCTACAATGAGCAGTTCTTC. Protein product: CAISRPGTSGSYNEQFF.

This clone was seen a few times. The CDR3 DNA sequence: TGTGCCAGCATCCACCAGGGGGCTACCTACAATGAGCAGTTCTTC. It codes for CASIHQGATYNEQFF. V and J are TRBV5-4 and TRBJ2-1, with 8 bases fitting TRBD1. The germline CDR1 and CDR2 sequences are SGHNT and YYREEE (reference sequence). CDR3 size: 15 residues. V trimming: 6 bases; J trimming: 2 bases; junction bases outside the gene matches: 7.

The CDR3 spells CAWSVKGGHNEQFF. The CDR3 nucleotides read TGTGCCTGGAGTGTAAAAGGGGGCCACAATGAGCAGTTCTTC. The chain couples TRBV30 to TRBJ2-1; 7 bases are a match to TRBD1. The CDR3 loop spans 14 amino acids. The germline CDR1 and CDR2 sequences are GTSNPN and SVGIG (reference sequence). The junction had 4 bases not matched to a gene; V was cut back by 0 bases and J by 5 bases.

The V and J genes are TRBV6-6 and TRBJ1-1, with D tentatively TRBD1 (6 bases). The germline gives CDR1 MNHNY, CDR2 SVGAGI (reference sequence). The CDR3 has 13 amino acids. Trimming removed 7 bases at V and 4 bases at J, with 13 bases between. In DNA form, the CDR3 reads TGTGCCAGCACCCGGACAGCAGCCACTGAAGCTTTCTTT. This translates into CASTRTAATEAFF.

The chain combines TRBV9 with TRBJ2-3; possible D gene TRBD1, 6 bases. In germline, CDR1 is SGDLS, CDR2 YYNGEE. The CDR3 runs 14 residues. Trimming took 4 bases from V and 4 from J, leaving 13 bases between them. Written as DNA, the CDR3 is TGTGCCAGCAGCTTGGACGAGGGGGCAGATACGCAGTATTTT. It specifies CASSLDEGADTQYF.

This clone was detected a few times. The gene calls are TRBV5-1 and TRBJ2-3; D is unclear. Germline V lookup: CDR1 SGHRS, CDR2 YFSETQ. CDR3 length: 15 residues. V lost 4 bases and J 2 bases, leaving 14 bases between the germline ends. The CDR3 nucleotides are TGCGCCAGCAGCAGAGGAGAGACGCTCACAGATACGCAGTATTTT. It encodes CASSRGETLTDTQYF.

The CDR3 nucleotides are TGTGCCTGGAGTGTACCCGGGGGGCCCTACGAGCAGTACTTC. Translating gives CAWSVPGGPYEQYF. The V call is TRBV30, the J call TRBJ2-7; D might be TRBD2 (7 bases). V gave up 0 bases and J gave up 2 bases, with 11 bases separating them. CDR1 is GTSNPN, CDR2 SVGIG, per germline (reference sequence). The CDR3 loop spans 14 amino acids.

The chain has TRBV4-1 and TRBJ2-7; D gene ambiguous. The CDR3 runs 16 residues. Germline CDR1 and CDR2: MGHRA and YSYEKL. V was trimmed by 4 bases and J by 0 bases, leaving 16 bases between them. CDR3 region: CASSPEPAISSYEQYF. The CDR3 nucleotides read TGCGCCAGCAGCCCCGAACCCGCTATAAGCTCCTACGAGCAGTACTTC.